The sequence of this T cell receptor beta chain was determined in a study of CD8+ T cells in alopecia areata. On the study more broadly: Treated individuals took tofacitinib by mouth, 5 to 10 mg twice daily. Percentage of affected scalp area was the basis on which treated patients' severity was scored. Overall study results and limits: Besides other cells, scalp samples also yield sequences of resident alphabeta T cells from normal skin. Among the top 100, expanded CD8+ clones, as well as scalp clonality, were significantly decreased by tofacitinib.

Per germline, CDR1 SGHVS and CDR2 FNYEAQ. The CDR3 is made up of 12 amino acids. The germline V and J ends were trimmed by 4 bases and 4 bases, with 7 bases remaining between them. Reverse transcribed after extraction, RNA yielded cDNA as the sequencing template. Here immunoSEQ multiplex PCR was the method, and the copy in TCRdb shows in-frame clones only, minus some. Here the sample spans under 350,000 clones, roughly 64% being singletons. The treatment here: oral pan-JAK inhibitor, 5-10 mg twice daily. Only one count was recorded for this clone. Its antigen is as yet unknown. This TCR derives from a human donor with alopecia areata. The sample was CD4+ T cells sorted from blood, taken at week 24, from a patient treated with tofacitinib. The V gene is TRBV7-6, the J gene TRBJ1-1; D is ambiguous. CDR3 sequence reads: CASSSYGTEAFF. In DNA, the CDR3 is TGTGCCAGCAGCTCCTATGGCACTGAAGCTTTCTTT.